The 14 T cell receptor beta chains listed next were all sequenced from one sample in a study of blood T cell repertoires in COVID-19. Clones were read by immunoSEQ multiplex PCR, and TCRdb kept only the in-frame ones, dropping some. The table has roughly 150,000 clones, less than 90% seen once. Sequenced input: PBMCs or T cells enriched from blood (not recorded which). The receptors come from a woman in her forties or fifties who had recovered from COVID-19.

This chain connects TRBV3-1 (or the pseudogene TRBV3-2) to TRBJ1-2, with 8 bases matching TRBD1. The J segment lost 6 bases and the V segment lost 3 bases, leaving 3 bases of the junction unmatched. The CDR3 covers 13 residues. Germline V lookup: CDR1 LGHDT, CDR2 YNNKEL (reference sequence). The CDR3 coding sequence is TGTGCCAGCAGCCACCTACAGGGGGATGGCTACACCTTC. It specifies CASSHLQGDGYTF.

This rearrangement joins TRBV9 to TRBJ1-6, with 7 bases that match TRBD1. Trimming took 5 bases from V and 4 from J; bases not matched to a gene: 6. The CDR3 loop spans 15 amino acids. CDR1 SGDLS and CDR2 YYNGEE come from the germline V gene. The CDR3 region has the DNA TGTGCCAGCAGGGCCGGGACAGAGTATAATTCACCCCTCCACTTT. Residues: CASRAGTEYNSPLHF.

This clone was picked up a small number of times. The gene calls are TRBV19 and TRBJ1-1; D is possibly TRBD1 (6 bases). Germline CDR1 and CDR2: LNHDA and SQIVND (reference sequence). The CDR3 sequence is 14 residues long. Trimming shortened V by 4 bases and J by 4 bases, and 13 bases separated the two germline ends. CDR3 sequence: CASSKAGVVTEAFF. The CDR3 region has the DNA TGTGCCAGTAGTAAAGCAGGGGTGGTCACTGAAGCTTTCTTT. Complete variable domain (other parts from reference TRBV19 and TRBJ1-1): DGGITQSPKYLFRKEGQNVTLSCEQNLNHDAMYWYRQDPGQGLRLIYYSQIVNDFQKGDIAEGYSVSREKKESFPLTVTSAQKNPTAFYLCASSKAGVVTEAFFGQGTRLTVV.

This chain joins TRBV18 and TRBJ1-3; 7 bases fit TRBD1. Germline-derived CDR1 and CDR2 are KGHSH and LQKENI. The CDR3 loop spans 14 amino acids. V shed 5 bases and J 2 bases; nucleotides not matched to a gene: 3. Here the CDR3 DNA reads TGTGCCAGCTCAGTCGGGACAGCTGGAAACACCATATATTTT. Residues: CASSVGTAGNTIYF. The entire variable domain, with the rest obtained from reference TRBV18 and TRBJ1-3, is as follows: NAGVMQNPRHLVRRRGQEARLRCSPMKGHSHVYWYRQLPEEGLKFMVYLQKENIIDESGMPKERFSAEFPKEGPSILRIQQVVRGDSAAYFCASSVGTAGNTIYFGEGSWLTVV.

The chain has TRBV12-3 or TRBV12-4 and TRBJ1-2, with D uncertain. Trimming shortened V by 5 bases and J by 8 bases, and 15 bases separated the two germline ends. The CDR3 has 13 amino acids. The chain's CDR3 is CASSLGPSVGYTF. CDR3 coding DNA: TGTGCCAGCAGTCTTGGTCCTTCGGTAGGCTACACCTTC.

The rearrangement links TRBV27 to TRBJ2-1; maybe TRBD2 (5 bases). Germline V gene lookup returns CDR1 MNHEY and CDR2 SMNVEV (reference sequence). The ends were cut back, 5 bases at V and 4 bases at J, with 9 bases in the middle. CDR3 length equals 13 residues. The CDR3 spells CASSPTRYNEQFF. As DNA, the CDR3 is TGTGCCAGCAGTCCAACTAGATACAATGAGCAGTTCTTC.

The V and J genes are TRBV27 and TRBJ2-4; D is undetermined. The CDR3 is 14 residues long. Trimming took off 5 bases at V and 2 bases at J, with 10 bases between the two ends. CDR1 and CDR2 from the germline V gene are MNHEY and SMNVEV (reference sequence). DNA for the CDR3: TGTGCCAGCAGTCCCATAGAGCCCAAAAACATTCAGTACTTC. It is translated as CASSPIEPKNIQYF.

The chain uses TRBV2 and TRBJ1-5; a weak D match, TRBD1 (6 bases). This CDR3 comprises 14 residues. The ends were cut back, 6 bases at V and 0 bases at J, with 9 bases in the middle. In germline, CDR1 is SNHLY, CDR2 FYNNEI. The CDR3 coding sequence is TGTGCCAGCAGGGGGACATTTAGCAATCAGCCCCAGCATTTT. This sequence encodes CASRGTFSNQPQHF. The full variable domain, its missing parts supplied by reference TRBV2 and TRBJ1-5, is EPEVTQTPSHQVTQMGQEVILRCVPISNHLYFYWYRQILGQKVEFLVSFYNNEISEKSEIFDDQFSVERPDGSNFTLKIRSTKLEDSAMYFCASRGTFSNQPQHFGDGTRLSIL.

The CDR3 nucleotides are TGTGCCAGCAGCGTAGGGGGAGTGAGGGGGCAAGAGACCCAGTACTTC. It yields the protein CASSVGGVRGQETQYF. The chain links TRBV9 to TRBJ2-5; tentatively, D is TRBD1 (6 bases). V was clipped by 0 bases and J by 2 bases, with 14 bases between them. Germline V gene lookup returns CDR1 SGDLS and CDR2 YYNGEE. The CDR3 length is 16 residues.

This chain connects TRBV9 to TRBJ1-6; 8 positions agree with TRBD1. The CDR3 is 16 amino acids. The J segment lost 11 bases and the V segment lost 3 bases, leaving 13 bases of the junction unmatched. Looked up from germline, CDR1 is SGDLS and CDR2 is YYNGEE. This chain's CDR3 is CASSDRTGHAGAPLHF. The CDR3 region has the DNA TGTGCCAGCAGCGACCGGACAGGGCACGCAGGGGCACCCCTCCACTTT.

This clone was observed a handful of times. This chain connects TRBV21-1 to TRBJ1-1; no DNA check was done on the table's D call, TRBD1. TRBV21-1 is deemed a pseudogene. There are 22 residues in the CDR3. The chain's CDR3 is CASIPIGMSSADRGPMNTEAFF. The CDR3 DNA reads TGTGCCAGCATTCCAATAGGGATGTCGTCGGCGGACAGGGGGCCGATGAACACTGAAGCTTTCTTT.

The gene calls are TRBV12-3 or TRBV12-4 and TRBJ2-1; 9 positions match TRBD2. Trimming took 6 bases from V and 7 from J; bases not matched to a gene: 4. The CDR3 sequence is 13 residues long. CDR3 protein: CASSLLAGNEQFF. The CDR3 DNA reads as TGTGCCAGCAGCCTTCTAGCGGGAAATGAGCAGTTCTTC.

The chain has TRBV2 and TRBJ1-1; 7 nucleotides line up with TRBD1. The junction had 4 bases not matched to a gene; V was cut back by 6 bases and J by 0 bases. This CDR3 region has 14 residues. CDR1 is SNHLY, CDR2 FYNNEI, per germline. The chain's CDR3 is CASREGQLNTEAFF. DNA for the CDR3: TGTGCCAGCAGAGAGGGACAGTTGAACACTGAAGCTTTCTTT.

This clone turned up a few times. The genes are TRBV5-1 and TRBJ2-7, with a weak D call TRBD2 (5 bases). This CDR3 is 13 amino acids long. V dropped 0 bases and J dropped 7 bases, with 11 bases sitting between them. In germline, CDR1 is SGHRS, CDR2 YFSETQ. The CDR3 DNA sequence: TGCGCCAGCAGCTTGGAGACTGGCGGGGAGCAGTACTTC. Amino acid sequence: CASSLETGGEQYF.